This T cell receptor (beta chain) was recorded in a study of T cell repertoires in cytomegalovirus infection. About the study: Selection of CMV epitopes for the study included recently identified HLA-C-restricted and well-studied HLA-B-restricted ones. Indications of both CMV infection and matching HLA type were provided by public TCR beta signatures. General study points: HLA-C-restricted CMV clonotypes gave the most frequent clonotype in two of eight donors.

The CDR3 totals 14 residues. Trimming cost V 5 bases and J 2 bases, with 12 bases left between them. Germline V gene lookup returns CDR1 SGHVS and CDR2 FNYEAQ. This clonotype has ten or more counts. As yet, its antigen is unknown. TCRdb reanalysed the reads using MiXCR and keeps one entry per CDR3 protein. The sample lists about 110,000 distinct CDR3 sequences, 25% to 35% occurring once. Specimen: CD8+ T cells from cultured PBMCs, collected from culture after CMV antigen stimulation. The chain is built from TRBV7-6 and TRBJ2-5; no reliable D call. This sequence was found in a human donor in good health (CMV status not recorded). Some clones in this sample may be carry-over from other donors' samples. CDR3 sequence reads: CASSPQLFQETQYF. The CDR3 nucleotides read TGTGCCAGCAGCCCGCAATTGTTTCAAGAGACCCAGTACTTC.